This is a list of T cell receptor beta chains from one sample in a study of T cell repertoires in cytomegalovirus infection. These TCRs' antigens remain unknown. TCRdb reanalysed the reads using MiXCR and keeps one entry per CDR3 protein. The data contain approximately 770,000 distinct CDR3 sequences, approximately 32% of them singletons. The sample consisted of cultured CD8+ T cells from PBMCs, taken from culture after CMV antigen stimulation. These TCRs come from a human donor in good health (CMV status not recorded). Some clones in this sample may be carry-over from other donors' samples. The CDR3 runs from the conserved cysteine through the conserved F or W. The D gene is left open where the match is weak. Only some rows state a clone size, as once, few, many or a class for expanded clones.

j_gene: TRBJ1-6; d_gene: NA; v_gene: TRBV4-3; abundance: NA; CDR3nt: TGCGCCAGCAGCCAAGATCGGGACAAAAGGGAGTATAATTCACCCCTCCACTTT; CDR3aa: CASSQDRDKREYNSPLHF
j_gene: TRBJ2-5; d_gene: NA; v_gene: TRBV6-5; abundance: NA; CDR3nt: TGTGCCAGCAGTCCTAATGTACCGAATCGGGAGACAGGGAAAGAGACCCAGTACTTC; CDR3aa: CASSPNVPNRETGKETQYF
j_gene: TRBJ2-3; d_gene: TRBD2; v_gene: TRBV7-9; abundance: few; CDR3nt: TGTGCCAGCAGCCCCACTAGCGGGTCTAGCACAGATACGCAGTATTTT; CDR3aa: CASSPTSGSSTDTQYF
j_gene: TRBJ1-1; d_gene: NA; v_gene: TRBV6-8; abundance: once; CDR3nt: TGTGCCAGCAGTTTCCCCAGGTGCCGAGGAACTGAAGCTTTCTTT; CDR3aa: CASSFPRCRGTEAFF
j_gene: TRBJ1-2; d_gene: NA; v_gene: TRBV7-2; abundance: NA; CDR3nt: TGTGCCAGCAGCTTAGTCTCAGGGGACTATGGCTACACCTTC; CDR3aa: CASSLVSGDYGYTF
j_gene: TRBJ2-4; d_gene: NA; v_gene: TRBV2; abundance: NA; CDR3nt: TGTGCCAGCAGTGGGGCAGCCGCCAAAAACATTCAGTACTTC; CDR3aa: CASSGAAAKNIQYF
j_gene: TRBJ1-1; d_gene: TRBD1; v_gene: TRBV12-3/TRBV12-4; abundance: NA; CDR3nt: TGTGCCAGCAGCCCCTCGGAGGGGGCATACACTGAAGCTTTCTTT; CDR3aa: CASSPSEGAYTEAFF
j_gene: TRBJ2-3; d_gene: NA; v_gene: TRBV29-1; abundance: once; CDR3nt: TGCAGCGTTCTGGATGGGGTGACAGATACGCAGTATTTT; CDR3aa: CSVLDGVTDTQYF
j_gene: TRBJ1-2; d_gene: NA; v_gene: TRBV6-1; abundance: many; CDR3nt: TGTGCCAGCAGTGAAGCGCCAAGCTATGGCTACACCTTC; CDR3aa: CASSEAPSYGYTF
j_gene: TRBJ1-1; d_gene: NA; v_gene: TRBV6-1; abundance: many; CDR3nt: TGTGCCAGCAGTGAAGACCTAGGACAGCCGAACACTGAAGCTTTCTTT; CDR3aa: CASSEDLGQPNTEAFF
j_gene: TRBJ2-5; d_gene: TRBD2; v_gene: TRBV3-1; abundance: NA; CDR3nt: TGTGCCAGCAGCCAAGCGCTAGCGGGGGGGCTCGAGACCCAGTACTTC; CDR3aa: CASSQALAGGLETQYF
j_gene: TRBJ1-1; d_gene: NA; v_gene: TRBV10-3; abundance: NA; CDR3nt: TGTGCCACCCAGACAGATAAGAACACTGAAGCTTTCTTT; CDR3aa: CATQTDKNTEAFF
j_gene: TRBJ2-3; d_gene: TRBD2; v_gene: TRBV19; abundance: NA; CDR3nt: TGTGCCAGTACACGGGGACTAGCCGCAGATACGCAGTATTTT; CDR3aa: CASTRGLAADTQYF
j_gene: TRBJ2-5; d_gene: TRBD2; v_gene: TRBV12-3/TRBV12-4; abundance: many; CDR3nt: TGTGCCAGCAGTCCGGCCGGGGGGGCTGAGACCCAGTACTTC; CDR3aa: CASSPAGGAETQYF
j_gene: TRBJ1-4; d_gene: NA; v_gene: TRBV12-3/TRBV12-4; abundance: NA; CDR3nt: TGTGCCAGCAGGCCTAATAGGGGCAATGAAAAACTGTTTTTT; CDR3aa: CASRPNRGNEKLFF
j_gene: TRBJ2-2; d_gene: TRBD1; v_gene: TRBV29-1; abundance: NA; CDR3nt: TGCAGCGTTGAAGAGGACAGGAATCAAGGTACCGGGGAGCTGTTTTTT; CDR3aa: CSVEEDRNQGTGELFF
j_gene: TRBJ2-3; d_gene: NA; v_gene: TRBV5-3; abundance: few; CDR3nt: TGTGCCAGATTCCCCCGGGGGACAGATACGCAGTATTTT; CDR3aa: CARFPRGTDTQYF
j_gene: TRBJ1-5; d_gene: NA; v_gene: TRBV27; abundance: NA; CDR3nt: TGTGCCAGCAGTTCCCGACGGGGGACGGGGCAGCCCCAGCATTTT; CDR3aa: CASSSRRGTGQPQHF
j_gene: TRBJ2-7; d_gene: NA; v_gene: TRBV13; abundance: NA; CDR3nt: TGTGCCAGCAGCTTAGACGGCGGCCAGCGGGCGGTTCAGTACTTC; CDR3aa: CASSLDGGQRAVQYF
j_gene: TRBJ1-1; d_gene: NA; v_gene: TRBV6-5; abundance: NA; CDR3nt: TGTGCCAGCAGTAACCCATCTAGGACTCTCGAAGCTTTCTTT; CDR3aa: CASSNPSRTLEAFF
j_gene: TRBJ2-5; d_gene: NA; v_gene: TRBV27; abundance: NA; CDR3nt: TGTGCCAGCATCAAAGGGGAGACCCAGTACTTC; CDR3aa: CASIKGETQYF
j_gene: TRBJ1-6; d_gene: NA; v_gene: TRBV5-4; abundance: NA; CDR3nt: TGTGCCAGCAGCGTAGCCGGGAGCAATAATTCACCCCTCCACTTT; CDR3aa: CASSVAGSNNSPLHF
j_gene: TRBJ2-7; d_gene: NA; v_gene: TRBV27; abundance: few; CDR3nt: TGTGCCAGCAGTTCCTGGACGGCGTGGTACTTC; CDR3aa: CASSSWTAWYF
j_gene: TRBJ2-1; d_gene: TRBD2; v_gene: TRBV15; abundance: NA; CDR3nt: TGTGCCACGGGCAGCGAGCGGGGGTACAATGAGCAGTTCTTC; CDR3aa: CATGSERGYNEQFF
j_gene: TRBJ1-5; d_gene: TRBD1; v_gene: TRBV27; abundance: few; CDR3nt: TGTGCCAGCAGTAGTAGACAGGGTTGGAGTCAGCCCCAGCATTTT; CDR3aa: CASSSRQGWSQPQHF
j_gene: TRBJ2-3; d_gene: TRBD2; v_gene: TRBV6-2/TRBV6-3; abundance: NA; CDR3nt: TGTGAGCTAAAGGGCGGGGGGCCCCTACACACAGATACGCAGTATTTT; CDR3aa: CELKGGGPLHTDTQYF
j_gene: TRBJ1-2; d_gene: TRBD1; v_gene: TRBV28; abundance: NA; CDR3nt: TGTGCCAGCAGTACGGAAAGGGACAGCCAGTATGGCTACACCTTC; CDR3aa: CASSTERDSQYGYTF
j_gene: TRBJ2-1; d_gene: TRBD2; v_gene: TRBV9; abundance: few; CDR3nt: TGTGCCAGCAGCGGTGAGGGTTTGGGCGGGGGGTTATACAATGAGCAGTTCTTC; CDR3aa: CASSGEGLGGGLYNEQFF
j_gene: TRBJ2-1; d_gene: NA; v_gene: TRBV10-3; abundance: NA; CDR3nt: TGTGCCATCATGGGCCTTCCCTCTTACAATGAGCAGTTCTTC; CDR3aa: CAIMGLPSYNEQFF
j_gene: TRBJ1-5; d_gene: NA; v_gene: TRBV28; abundance: many; CDR3nt: TGTGCCAGCAGAGACCGGACAGTCTTTCGATCAGATCAGCCCCAGCATTTT; CDR3aa: CASRDRTVFRSDQPQHF
j_gene: TRBJ2-3; d_gene: TRBD1; v_gene: TRBV7-2; abundance: few; CDR3nt: TGTGCCAGCAGATTAGGACAGGGGAGGACAGATACGCAGTATTTT; CDR3aa: CASRLGQGRTDTQYF
j_gene: TRBJ2-1; d_gene: TRBD2; v_gene: TRBV7-3; abundance: few; CDR3nt: TGTGCCAGCAGCTCTCGACTAGCGGGGGGCTCCTACAATGAGCAGTTCTTC; CDR3aa: CASSSRLAGGSYNEQFF
j_gene: TRBJ1-2; d_gene: NA; v_gene: TRBV6-2/TRBV6-3; abundance: once; CDR3nt: TGTGCCAGCACAGCCAGCTCTAACTATGGCTACACCTTC; CDR3aa: CASTASSNYGYTF
j_gene: TRBJ2-1; d_gene: NA; v_gene: TRBV6-5; abundance: few; CDR3nt: TGTGCCAGCAGTTACACCATAGGGTCTGGGTACAATGAGCAGTTCTTC; CDR3aa: CASSYTIGSGYNEQFF
j_gene: TRBJ2-5; d_gene: NA; v_gene: TRBV11-2; abundance: NA; CDR3nt: TGTGCCAGCAGCTTAAATTGGGGGAGGCAAGAGACCCAGTACTTC; CDR3aa: CASSLNWGRQETQYF
j_gene: TRBJ2-7; d_gene: TRBD1; v_gene: TRBV10-3; abundance: NA; CDR3nt: TGTGCCACCCTGGGGACAGGGGAGGTTGAGCAGTACTTC; CDR3aa: CATLGTGEVEQYF
j_gene: TRBJ2-2; d_gene: TRBD2; v_gene: TRBV2; abundance: NA; CDR3nt: TGTGCCAGCACTTATAGCGGGGGGGCTGCCACCGGGGAGCTGTTTTTT; CDR3aa: CASTYSGGAATGELFF
j_gene: TRBJ2-1; d_gene: NA; v_gene: TRBV7-2; abundance: many; CDR3nt: TGTGCCAGCAGCCCCTTTGAGTTTTATGAGCAGTTCTTC; CDR3aa: CASSPFEFYEQFF
j_gene: TRBJ1-6; d_gene: NA; v_gene: TRBV2; abundance: NA; CDR3nt: TGTGCCAGCAATCCAGGGGAATCGAATTCACCCCTCCACTTT; CDR3aa: CASNPGESNSPLHF
j_gene: TRBJ2-7; d_gene: NA; v_gene: TRBV27; abundance: once; CDR3nt: TGTGCCAGCTGGGGGGCACCCACAGGGGTCTACGAGCAGTACTTC; CDR3aa: CASWGAPTGVYEQYF
j_gene: TRBJ2-7; d_gene: NA; v_gene: TRBV7-6; abundance: many; CDR3nt: TGTGCCAGCAGCTTAGCGGGGGACGAGCAGTACTTC; CDR3aa: CASSLAGDEQYF
j_gene: TRBJ1-1; d_gene: NA; v_gene: TRBV12-5; abundance: many; CDR3nt: TGTGCTAGTGGGCCCCCCGCAGGAGTAGAAGCTTTCTTT; CDR3aa: CASGPPAGVEAFF
j_gene: TRBJ2-5; d_gene: NA; v_gene: TRBV28; abundance: once; CDR3nt: TGTGCCAGCAGAAAACCTGAGGGTGCGGAGACCCAGTACTTC; CDR3aa: CASRKPEGAETQYF
j_gene: TRBJ1-5; d_gene: TRBD1; v_gene: TRBV27; abundance: NA; CDR3nt: TGTGCCAGCAGTTTAAACAGGGGGAGTCAGCCCCAGCATTTT; CDR3aa: CASSLNRGSQPQHF
j_gene: TRBJ1-1; d_gene: NA; v_gene: TRBV7-9; abundance: NA; CDR3nt: TGTGCCAGCAGTTCTAGATTCCTCCACATGAACACTGAAGCTTTCTTT; CDR3aa: CASSSRFLHMNTEAFF
j_gene: TRBJ2-7; d_gene: NA; v_gene: TRBV14; abundance: NA; CDR3nt: TGTGCCAGCAGCCCGGACCCTGATTATACCTACGAGCAGTACTTC; CDR3aa: CASSPDPDYTYEQYF
j_gene: TRBJ1-3; d_gene: NA; v_gene: TRBV29-1; abundance: NA; CDR3nt: TGCAGCGTTGGTCAGGAGACGGGGAACACCATATATTTT; CDR3aa: CSVGQETGNTIYF
j_gene: TRBJ2-3; d_gene: NA; v_gene: TRBV27; abundance: NA; CDR3nt: TGTGCCAGCAGTTCACACCGGTGGGACACAGATACGCAGTATTTT; CDR3aa: CASSSHRWDTDTQYF
j_gene: TRBJ2-2; d_gene: NA; v_gene: TRBV7-9; abundance: NA; CDR3nt: TGTGCCAGCAGCTCCGTCGACACCGGGGAGCTGTTTTTT; CDR3aa: CASSSVDTGELFF
j_gene: TRBJ2-1; d_gene: NA; v_gene: TRBV12-3/TRBV12-4; abundance: NA; CDR3nt: TGTGCCAGCAGTTTCCCCCCCGGGGATAATGAGCAGTTCTTC; CDR3aa: CASSFPPGDNEQFF
j_gene: TRBJ2-2; d_gene: TRBD1; v_gene: TRBV7-4; abundance: NA; CDR3nt: TGTGCCAGCAGCGGGGGACAGGGGCCTAATGCCGGGGAGCTGTTTTTT; CDR3aa: CASSGGQGPNAGELFF